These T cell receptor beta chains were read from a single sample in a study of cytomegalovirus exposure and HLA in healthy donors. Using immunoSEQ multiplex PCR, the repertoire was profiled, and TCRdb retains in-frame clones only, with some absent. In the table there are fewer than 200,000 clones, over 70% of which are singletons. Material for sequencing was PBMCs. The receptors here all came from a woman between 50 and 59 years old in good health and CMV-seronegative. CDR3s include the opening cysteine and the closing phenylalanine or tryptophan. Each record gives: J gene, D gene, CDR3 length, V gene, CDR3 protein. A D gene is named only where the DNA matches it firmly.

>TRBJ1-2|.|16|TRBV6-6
CASSLIVGVRNYGYTF
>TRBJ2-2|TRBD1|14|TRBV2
CATPGQGSTGELFF
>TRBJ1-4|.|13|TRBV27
CASSLNRGEKLFF
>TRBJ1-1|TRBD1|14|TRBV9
CASSVGTGVTEAFF
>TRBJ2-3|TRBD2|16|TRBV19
CASSIRSSGRTDTQYF
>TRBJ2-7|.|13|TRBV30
CAWSSNIGGEQYF
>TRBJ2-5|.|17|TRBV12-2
CASRLVFAGDLKETQYF
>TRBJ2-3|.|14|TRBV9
CASSVGGGGDTQYF
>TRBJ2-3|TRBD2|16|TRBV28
CASSAYPGTRRDTQYF
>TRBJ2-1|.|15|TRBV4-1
CASSPTLGSYNEQFF
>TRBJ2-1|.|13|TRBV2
CASGRGDYNEQFF
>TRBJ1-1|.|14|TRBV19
CASSIPTEPTEAFF
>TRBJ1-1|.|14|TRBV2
CASTMGALTLEAFF
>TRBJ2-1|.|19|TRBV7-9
CASSPRVSGGSGSYNEQFF
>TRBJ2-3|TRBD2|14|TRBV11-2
CASSSTSEGDTQYF
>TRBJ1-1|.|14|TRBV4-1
CASSQFGVRAEAFF
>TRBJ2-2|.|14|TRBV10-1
CASSRRANTGELFF
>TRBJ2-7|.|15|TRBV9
CASSTSAVSSYEQYF
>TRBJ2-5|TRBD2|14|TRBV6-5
CASSSGTKEKTQYF
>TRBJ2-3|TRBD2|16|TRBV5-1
CASSLGSGGPTDTQYF
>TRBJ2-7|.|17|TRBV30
CAWSGKDFGPRSYEQYF
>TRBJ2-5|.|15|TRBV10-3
CAISESAGVGETQYF
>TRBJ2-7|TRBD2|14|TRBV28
CASRPGLVSHEQYF
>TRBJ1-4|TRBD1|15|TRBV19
CASGAQGATNEKLFF
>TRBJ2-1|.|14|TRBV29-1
CSIWTAGSYNEQFF
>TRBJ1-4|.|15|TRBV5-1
CASSSGTTTNEKLFF
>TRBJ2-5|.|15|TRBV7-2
CASSLSRGGVETQYF
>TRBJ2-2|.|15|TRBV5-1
CASSLTRANTGELFF
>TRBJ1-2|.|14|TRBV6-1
CASSEVDRLYGYTF
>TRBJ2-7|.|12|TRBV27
CASSLGGHEQYF
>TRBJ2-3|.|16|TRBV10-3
CAISWGLFSGTDTQYF
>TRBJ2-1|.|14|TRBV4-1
CASSQMGPLDEQFF
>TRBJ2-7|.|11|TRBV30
CAWKLAGEQYF
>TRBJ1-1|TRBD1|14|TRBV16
CASKRTGTNTEAFF
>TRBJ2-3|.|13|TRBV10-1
CASPAGSTDTQYF
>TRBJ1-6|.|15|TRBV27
CASRLVGLYNSPLHF
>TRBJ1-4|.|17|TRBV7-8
CASSLARFGREGEKLFF
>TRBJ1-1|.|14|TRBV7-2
CASSSRQRNTEAFF
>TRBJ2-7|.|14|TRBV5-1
CASSLSAATYEQYF
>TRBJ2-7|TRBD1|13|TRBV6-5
CASSLDRVYEQYF
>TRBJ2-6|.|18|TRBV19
CASTHPTSEFSGANVLTF
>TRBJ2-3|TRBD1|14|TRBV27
CASAGTGYSDTQYF
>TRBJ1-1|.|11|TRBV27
CASSSTGEAFF
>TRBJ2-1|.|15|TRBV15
CATSRPDYLYNEQFF
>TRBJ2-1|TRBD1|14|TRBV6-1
CASSWTGNDNEQFF